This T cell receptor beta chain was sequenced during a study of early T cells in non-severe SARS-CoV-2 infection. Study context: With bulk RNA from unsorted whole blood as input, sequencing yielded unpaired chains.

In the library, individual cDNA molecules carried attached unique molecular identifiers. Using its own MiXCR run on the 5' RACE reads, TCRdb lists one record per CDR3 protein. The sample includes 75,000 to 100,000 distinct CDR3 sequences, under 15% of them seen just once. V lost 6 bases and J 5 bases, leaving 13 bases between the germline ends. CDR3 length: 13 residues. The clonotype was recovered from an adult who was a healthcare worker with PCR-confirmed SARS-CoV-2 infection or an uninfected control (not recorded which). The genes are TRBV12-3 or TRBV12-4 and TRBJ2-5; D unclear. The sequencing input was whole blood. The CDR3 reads CASSSNSVETQYF. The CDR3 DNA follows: TGTGCCAGCAGCTCCAACAGCGTCGAGACCCAGTACTTC.